These 10 T cell receptor beta chains were sequenced from one sample in a study of T cells after yellow fever vaccination. Each CDR3 protein is one row after TCRdb ran MiXCR on the 5' RACE reads. The sample yields hundreds of thousands of distinct CDR3 sequences, about 12% seen once. Sequenced material: PBMCs, taken on the day of the yellow fever booster vaccination. The receptors come from a man younger than 45 who received the YFV17D yellow fever vaccine.

This clonotype was counted a few times. The gene calls are TRBV12-3 or TRBV12-4 and TRBJ2-2; D perhaps matches TRBD1 (5 bases). This CDR3 region has 14 residues. V was cut by 5 bases and J by 3 bases, with 10 bases left in between. This chain's CDR3 is CASSIRGDTGELFF. DNA for the CDR3: TGTGCCAGCAGTATAAGGGGCGACACCGGGGAGCTGTTTTTT.

A few counts support this clonotype. CDR3 coding DNA: TGCAGCGTTTTCATGCCCGGACGGAGGAGAGGGGAGCTGTTTTTT. Its translation is CSVFMPGRRRGELFF. The genes are TRBV29-1 and TRBJ2-2; D is perhaps TRBD2 (5 bases). Looked up from germline, CDR1 is SQVTM and CDR2 is ANQGSEA. The CDR3 spans 15 residues. Trimming pared 5 bases from V and 8 bases from J, leaving 21 bases between.

Ten or more counts support this clonotype. The chain couples TRBV6-5 to TRBJ1-6, with D possibly being TRBD1 (5 bases). Germline loops: CDR1 MNHEY, CDR2 SVGAGI. Trimming took 0 bases from V and 7 from J, leaving 13 bases between them. The CDR3 is 16 amino acids. CDR3 bases: TGTGCCAGCAGTTACTCCCGACAGACAGTAAATTCACCCCTCCACTTT. Residues: CASSYSRQTVNSPLHF.

The CDR3 reads CASRSGGGRTDTQYF. DNA for the CDR3: TGTGCCAGTAGATCGGGAGGGGGTCGCACAGATACGCAGTATTTT. The V gene is TRBV19, the J gene TRBJ2-3; 8 positions agree with TRBD2. V was pared by 6 bases and J by 1 base, with 6 bases of the junction left unmatched. The CDR3 is 15 amino acids. Germline V CDR1 and CDR2: LNHDA, SQIVND (reference sequence).

The V call is TRBV2, the J call TRBJ2-7; no definite D call. Deletions cut 3 bases from V and 6 bases from J, with 18 bases between. Germline V gives CDR1 SNHLY, CDR2 FYNNEI. The CDR3 loop spans 15 amino acids. CDR3 DNA sequence: TGTGCCAGCAGTGATTTGTGGAACGGAGTACGCGAGCAGTACTTC. The encoded protein is CASSDLWNGVREQYF.

This clonotype was recorded a few times. V is TRBV5-6 and J is TRBJ2-1, with 10 bases lining up with TRBD2. In germline, CDR1 is SGHDT, CDR2 YYEEEE. The CDR3 has 17 amino acids. Germline trimming cut 2 bases from V and 5 bases from J; bases unmatched to any gene: 10. The CDR3, as DNA: TGTGCCAGCAGCTTCGGTCTACCTAGCGGGAGTCACAATGAGCAGTTCTTC. Its protein product is CASSFGLPSGSHNEQFF.

This clonotype turned up a few times. The chain is built from TRBV5-1 and TRBJ2-3; D gene ambiguous. V was cut by 5 bases and J by 3 bases, with 10 bases left in between. The CDR3 consists of 13 residues. Germline V lookup: CDR1 SGHRS, CDR2 YFSETQ. This CDR3 reads CASSVLNTDTQYF. CDR3 bases: TGCGCCAGCAGTGTCCTTAATACAGATACGCAGTATTTT.

V is TRBV7-2 and J is TRBJ2-1; tentative D call: TRBD2 (6 bases). Trimming removed 5 bases from V and 9 bases from J, with 17 bases in between. CDR3 length equals 14 residues. Per germline, CDR1 SGHTA and CDR2 FQGNSA. CDR3 in DNA: TGTGCCAGCAGCGGGCGGGTAGGGGAGGTTGAGCAGTTCTTC. It specifies CASSGRVGEVEQFF. Together with reference TRBV7-2 and TRBJ2-1, the CDR3 gives the full variable domain: GAGVSQSPSNKVTEKGKDVELRCDPISGHTALYWYRQSLGQGLEFLIYFQGNSAPDKSGLPSDRFSAERTGGSVSTLTIQRTQQEDSAVYLCASSGRVGEVEQFFGPGTRLTVL.

There are a few counts of this clonotype. CDR3 residues: CASTRWDSDTQYF. The CDR3 DNA reads TGTGCCAGCACGAGGTGGGATTCAGATACGCAGTATTTT. V usage is TRBV12-3 or TRBV12-4 and J usage is TRBJ2-3; D is undetermined. V shed 7 bases and J shed 4 bases, with 12 bases lying between them. This CDR3 has 13 residues.

This clonotype was counted between two and nine times. This chain uses TRBV7-2 with TRBJ2-2; TRBD1 agrees at 8 bases. J lost 3 bases, V lost 6 bases, and 6 bases had no gene match. Germline V gene sequence: CDR1 SGHTA, CDR2 FQGNSA. CDR3 length: 15 amino acids. CDR3 nucleotides: TGTGCCAGCAGGAAAGACAGGGGCGACACCGGGGAGCTGTTTTTT. Translated: CASRKDRGDTGELFF.